A single sample gave rise to the 30 T cell receptor beta chains below, sequenced in a study of T cell responses to AZD1222 COVID-19 vaccine. TCRdb's copy holds only in-frame clones and misses some; the assay was immunoSEQ multiplex PCR. Of over 100,000 clones listed, more than 85% are singletons. This material consisted of peripheral blood, taken on day 0 of AZD1222 vaccination. Receptor source: an adult in good health.

This clone was detected once. This rearrangement joins TRBV12-2 to TRBJ1-4; the table's D call TRBD1 went unverified against the DNA. TRBV12-2 has pseudogene status. The length of the CDR3 is 15 residues. Here the CDR3 reads CASRPGQLTNEKLFF. The CDR3 nucleotides are TGTGCAAGTCGCCCCGGACAGTTAACTAATGAAAAACTGTTTTTT.

In this sample, this clone turned up once. The rearrangement joins TRBV30 to TRBJ1-6; D is unresolved. CDR1 is GTSNPN and CDR2 is SVGIG in the germline V gene (reference sequence). The V gene lost 0 bases and the J gene lost 7 bases, with 10 bases spanning the gap. The CDR3 totals 14 residues. Here the CDR3 reads CAWSVSHLNSPLHF. As DNA, the CDR3 is TGTGCCTGGAGTGTATCGCACCTCAATTCACCCCTCCACTTT.

The chain recombines TRBV6-5 with TRBJ2-7; the match to TRBD1 covers 7 bases. This CDR3 comprises 15 residues. V shed 2 bases, J shed 3 bases, and the junction held 7 bases outside the gene matches. Germline CDR1 reads MNHEY; CDR2 reads SVGAGI. The CDR3 spells CASSYPAGGFYEQYF. As DNA, the CDR3 is TGTGCCAGCAGTTACCCGGCAGGGGGTTTCTACGAGCAGTACTTC.

This chain joins TRBV7-2 and TRBJ2-2; D is uncertain. The germline gives CDR1 SGHTA, CDR2 FQGNSA. V dropped 5 bases and J dropped 3 bases, with 10 bases sitting between them. The length of the CDR3 is 14 residues. The CDR3 DNA sequence: TGTGCCAGCAGCCCCCGACAAGACACCGGGGAGCTGTTTTTT. As protein: CASSPRQDTGELFF.

This chain uses TRBV19 with TRBJ1-5, with 10 nucleotides matching TRBD1. CDR1 and CDR2 from the germline V gene are LNHDA and SQIVND (reference sequence). The V segment lost 4 bases and the J segment 7 bases; nucleotides outside the gene matches: 4. The length of the CDR3 is 14 residues. The DNA for the CDR3 is TGTGCCAGTAGTAGGGACAGGGGATACCAGCCCCAGCATTTT. The encoded protein is CASSRDRGYQPQHF.

V and J are TRBV5-1 and TRBJ1-1; D remains unclear. Trimming pared 4 bases from V and 4 bases from J, leaving 17 bases between. The length of the CDR3 is 15 residues. CDR1 and CDR2 from the germline V gene are SGHRS and YFSETQ. CDR3 bases: TGCGCCAGCAGCCCGGATCGGGCCCTCGCCACTGAAGCTTTCTTT. As protein: CASSPDRALATEAFF.

The chain employs TRBV27 and TRBJ2-6; no clear D gene. This CDR3 is 13 amino acids long. CDR1 and CDR2 from the germline V gene are MNHEY and SMNVEV (reference sequence). V shed 7 bases and J shed 0 bases, with 4 bases lying between them. CDR3 sequence reads: CASTYSGANVLTF. For the CDR3, the DNA is TGTGCCAGCACCTACTCTGGGGCCAACGTCCTGACTTTC. Full variable domain (remainder filled in from reference TRBV27 and TRBJ2-6): EAQVTQNPRYLITVTGKKLTVTCSQNMNHEYMSWYRQDPGLGLRQIYYSMNVEVTDKGDVPEGYKVSRKEKRNFPLILESPSPNQTSLYFCASTYSGANVLTFGAGSRLTVL.

This chain connects TRBV9 to TRBJ2-3; weak D call: TRBD2 (7 bases). The germline V and J ends were trimmed by 0 bases and 5 bases, with 19 bases remaining between them. The CDR3 is made up of 17 amino acids. CDR1 and CDR2 (germline): SGDLS, YYNGEE. The CDR3 loop is CASSVGDLGGAKDTQYF. The CDR3 coding sequence is TGTGCCAGCAGCGTAGGGGACTTAGGGGGGGCGAAAGATACGCAGTATTTT.

The genes are TRBV5-1 and TRBJ2-7; no reliable D call. Trimming removed 1 base at V and 3 bases at J, with 8 bases between. The CDR3 totals 13 residues. Germline values: CDR1 SGHRS, CDR2 YFSETQ. The CDR3 spells CASSLYRNYEQYF. Here the CDR3 DNA reads TGCGCCAGCAGCTTGTACAGAAACTACGAGCAGTACTTC.

V and J are TRBV15 and TRBJ2-7; D not resolved. In germline, CDR1 is LNHNV, CDR2 YYDKDF (reference sequence). The CDR3 has 13 amino acids. Between the trimmed V and J ends, which lost 0 bases and 3 bases, there was a span of 6 bases. The CDR3 spells CATSREVNYEQYF. In nucleotides, the CDR3 is TGTGCCACCAGCAGAGAAGTCAACTACGAGCAGTACTTC.

This chain connects TRBV30 to TRBJ1-6; D unresolved. CDR3 length: 13 amino acids. The V gene lost 0 bases and the J gene lost 14 bases, with 14 bases spanning the gap. Germline-derived CDR1 and CDR2 are GTSNPN and SVGIG (reference sequence). CDR3 residues: CAWSVNGLLSLHF. The DNA of the CDR3 is TGTGCCTGGAGTGTAAATGGTCTACTGTCCCTCCACTTT.

DNA for the CDR3: TGCGCCAGCAGCCAAGTGCAGATTGGCACAGATACGCAGTATTTT. Encoded protein: CASSQVQIGTDTQYF. This chain links TRBV4-1 with TRBJ2-3; no firm D call. Deletions cut 1 base from V and 1 base from J, with 9 bases between. This CDR3 is built from 15 residues. Germline CDR1 is MGHRA and CDR2 is YSYEKL.

The chain is built from TRBV19 and TRBJ2-7; D is possibly TRBD2 (7 bases). CDR3 length: 14 amino acids. CDR1 LNHDA and CDR2 SQIVND come from the germline V gene (reference sequence). The V gene lost 11 bases and the J gene lost 6 bases, with 23 bases spanning the gap. The CDR3 region is CARGGGGGRGEQYF. The CDR3 DNA sequence: TGTGCCCGCGGGGGAGGGGGAGGCCGGGGCGAGCAGTACTTC.

V usage is TRBV7-3 and J usage is TRBJ2-5; 10 bases agree with TRBD1. The CDR3 loop spans 14 amino acids. The trim removed 5 bases at V and 5 bases at J, leaving 5 bases unmatched. CDR1 SGHTA and CDR2 FQGTGA come from the germline V gene. This CDR3 is CASSPTGGSETQYF. The CDR3 DNA sequence: TGTGCCAGCAGCCCGACAGGGGGCAGCGAGACCCAGTACTTC.

The rearrangement joins TRBV6-5 to TRBJ1-1; the D gene is possibly TRBD1 (6 bases). This CDR3 spans 13 amino acids. Trimming shortened V by 5 bases and J by 7 bases, and 14 bases separated the two germline ends. Germline values: CDR1 MNHEY, CDR2 SVGAGI. The DNA of the CDR3 is TGTGCCAGCAGTCCGCAGGGGATCCATGAAGCTTTCTTT. Translated, it gives CASSPQGIHEAFF.

V gene TRBV29-1 combines with J gene TRBJ2-3; a possible D gene is TRBD1 (6 bases). V dropped 6 bases and J dropped 2 bases, with 21 bases sitting between them. This CDR3 has 16 amino acids. CDR1 and CDR2 from the germline V gene are SQVTM and ANQGSEA. Written as DNA, the CDR3 is TGCAGCGTCGGACCAGGGGTCCTATTGACCACAGATACGCAGTATTTT. It codes for CSVGPGVLLTTDTQYF.

This clone was detected once. This chain joins TRBV6-5 and TRBJ2-3, with 11 bases that match TRBD2. The CDR3 has 15 residues. Germline CDR1 MNHEY, CDR2 SVGAGI. The V and J ends lost 5 bases and 5 bases, in that order; junction bases with no gene match: 6. CDR3 DNA sequence: TGTGCCAGCAGTAATAGCGGGGGGGCCGGAGATACGCAGTATTTT. Translated: CASSNSGGAGDTQYF.

This chain uses TRBV9 with TRBJ2-3, with 12 bases identical to TRBD2. The J segment lost 2 bases and the V segment lost 2 bases, leaving 12 bases of the junction unmatched. The CDR3 contains 19 residues. The germline V gene encodes CDR1 SGDLS and CDR2 YYNGEE. The CDR3 loop is CASSVFSSGGATLTDTQYF. CDR3 coding DNA: TGTGCCAGCAGCGTCTTCTCTAGCGGGGGGGCCACACTCACAGATACGCAGTATTTT.

This clone was detected only a few times. V is TRBV11-2 and J is TRBJ2-5; the D is unclear. Germline CDR1 is SGHAT and CDR2 is FQNNGV. The CDR3 is 14 residues long. Trimming pared 3 bases from V and 9 bases from J, leaving 17 bases between. The CDR3 reads CASSLADPRVAQYF. The CDR3 DNA reads TGTGCCAGCAGCTTGGCAGATCCAAGAGTGGCCCAGTACTTC.

The V and J genes are TRBV6-5 and TRBJ2-7; tentative D call: TRBD1 (5 bases). The germline V gene encodes CDR1 MNHEY and CDR2 SVGAGI. Trimming cost V 5 bases and J 2 bases, with 10 bases left between them. CDR3 length: 13 residues. CDR3 in DNA: TGTGCCAGCAGTCCACAGGTAGCCTACGAGCAGTACTTC. Its translation is CASSPQVAYEQYF.

The chain employs TRBV24-1 and TRBJ2-7; maybe TRBD2 (6 bases). The CDR3 runs to 15 residues. Germline CDR1 and CDR2: KGHDR and SFDVKD. V was shortened by 2 bases and J by 1 base, with 11 bases between the two germline ends. This CDR3 reads CATSDSRRGSYEQYF. CDR3 nucleotide sequence: TGTGCCACCAGTGATTCTAGACGGGGGTCCTACGAGCAGTACTTC.

The chain has TRBV4-1 and TRBJ2-2, with 10 bases identical to TRBD1. The CDR3 is made up of 18 amino acids. The germline CDR1 and CDR2 sequences are MGHRA and YSYEKL. J was trimmed by 4 bases and V by 0 bases; bases with no gene match: 8. The CDR3 region is CASSQDRGTGAGTGELFF. The DNA of the CDR3 is TGCGCCAGCAGCCAAGATCGTGGGACAGGGGCTGGCACCGGGGAGCTGTTTTTT.

The chain links TRBV5-1 to TRBJ2-2; D is unclear. The CDR3 runs 15 residues. V was pared by 0 bases and J by 3 bases, with 9 bases between. Germline V gene sequence: CDR1 SGHRS, CDR2 YFSETQ. The CDR3 here is CASSLVSLDTGELFF. The CDR3 DNA reads as TGCGCCAGCAGCTTGGTTTCCCTGGACACCGGGGAGCTGTTTTTT.

The chain joins TRBV5-1 to TRBJ2-7; possibly TRBD2 for D (6 bases). Germline-derived CDR1 and CDR2 are SGHRS and YFSETQ. The CDR3 loop spans 18 amino acids. With 4 bases removed from V and 2 bases from J, the gap between germline ends came to 25 bases. CDR3 region: CASSKRPGEALSPYEQYF. In nucleotides, the CDR3 is TGCGCCAGCAGCAAACGACCGGGAGAGGCCCTGAGCCCCTACGAGCAGTACTTC.

This clone was counted once. The chain joins TRBV7-9 to TRBJ2-7; D could derive from TRBD1 or TRBD2 (6 bases each). The germline V and J ends were trimmed by 5 bases and 6 bases, with 14 bases remaining between them. The CDR3 totals 13 residues. The germline CDR1 and CDR2 sequences are SEHNR and FQNEAQ (reference sequence). CDR3 sequence (DNA): TGTGCCAGCAGCCCGTACGGAGGGGGCGAGCAGTACTTC. Protein product: CASSPYGGGEQYF.

Remarks on this clone: The junction does not match germline at one end; this may be a read error. This chain links TRBV6-4 with TRBJ1-5, with TRBD1 as a possible D gene (6 bases). From germline, CDR1 is MRHNA and CDR2 SNTAGT. The CDR3 length is 13 residues. Here the CDR3 DNA reads TGTGCCAGCAGCCCCGGGACACAGCAGCCTCAGCATTTT. Translation gives CASSPGTQQPQHF.

V gene TRBV7-6 combines with J gene TRBJ2-2; D is possibly TRBD2 (7 bases). V lost 5 bases and J 1 base, leaving 17 bases between the germline ends. The length of the CDR3 is 17 residues. The germline V gene encodes CDR1 SGHVS and CDR2 FNYEAQ. CDR3 residues: CASSPGGGGKNTGELFF. CDR3 in DNA: TGTGCCAGCAGCCCCGGTGGGGGGGGCAAGAACACCGGGGAGCTGTTTTTT. Complete variable domain (other parts from reference TRBV7-6 and TRBJ2-2): GAGVSQSPRYKVTKRGQDVALRCDPISGHVSLYWYRQALGQGPEFLTYFNYEAQQDKSGLPNDRFSAERPEGSISTLTIQRTEQRDSAMYRCASSPGGGGKNTGELFFGEGSRLTVL.

This chain joins TRBV5-5 and TRBJ2-7, with TRBD1 identical over 9 bases. From germline, CDR1 is SGHKS and CDR2 YYEKEE (reference sequence). The CDR3 consists of 18 residues. After removal of 4 bases from V and 1 base from J, the junction contained 15 bases not matched to a gene. In DNA, the CDR3 is TGTGCCAGCAGCCCAGTTTTCCGGGACAGGGTAAGGTCCTACGAGCAGTACTTC. This sequence encodes CASSPVFRDRVRSYEQYF.

The chain recombines TRBV11-2 with TRBJ2-2, with TRBD2 matching over 8 bases. The CDR3 covers 15 residues. V lost 5 bases and J lost 4; bases outside the gene matches: 6. Germline V gene lookup returns CDR1 SGHAT and CDR2 FQNNGV. The CDR3 bases are TGTGCCAGCAGCGGTAGCGGGGAGTCCACCGGGGAGCTGTTTTTT. Translation gives CASSGSGESTGELFF.

This rearrangement joins TRBV28 to TRBJ2-1; no clear D gene. This CDR3 spans 15 amino acids. Trimming took off 5 bases at V and 0 bases at J, with 11 bases between the two ends. In germline, CDR1 is MDHEN, CDR2 SYDVKM. CDR3 sequence: CASSPSKSSYNEQFF. For the CDR3, the DNA is TGTGCCAGCAGTCCCAGTAAGAGCTCCTACAATGAGCAGTTCTTC.